The T cell receptor (beta chain) under discussion was sequenced for a study of shared clonotypes between healthy human individuals. Study in general: For every donor, three CD4 naive, three CD4 memory, two CD8 naive and one CD8 memory plates were used. Study outcomes and limitations: It was the non-shared clonotypes that had lower generation probabilities than clonotypes shared by all four donors.

The CDR3 contains 14 residues. Germline CDR1 reads SQVTM; CDR2 reads ANQGSEA. After removal of 3 bases from V and 4 bases from J, the junction contained 3 bases not matched to a gene. Profiling relied on immunoSEQ multiplex PCR, and the TCRdb table lists in-frame clones only, not all of them. The table shows 600,000 or so clones, with around 95% occurring only once. For this clone: Its antigen is undetermined.

Terminally differentiated effector memory CD45RA+ cells were left out of the naive CD8 fraction, which was CD45RO-negative and positively selected for CCR7. This rearrangement joins TRBV29-1 to TRBJ2-1; TRBD2 matches at 10 bases. Sample: naive CD8+ T cells sorted from blood. The TCR was taken from a woman aged 25-40 years in good health. CDR3 region: CSVEASGSYNEQFF. CDR3 in DNA: TGCAGCGTTGAGGCTAGCGGGAGTTACAATGAGCAGTTCTTC.